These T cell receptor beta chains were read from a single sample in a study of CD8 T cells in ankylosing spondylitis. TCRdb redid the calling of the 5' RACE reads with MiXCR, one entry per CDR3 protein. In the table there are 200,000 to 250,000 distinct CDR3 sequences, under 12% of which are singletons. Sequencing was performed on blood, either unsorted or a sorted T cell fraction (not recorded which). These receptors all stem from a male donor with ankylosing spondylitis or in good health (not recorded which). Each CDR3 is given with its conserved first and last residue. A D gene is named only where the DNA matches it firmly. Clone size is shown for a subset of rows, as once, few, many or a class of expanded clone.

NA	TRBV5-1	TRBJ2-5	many	TGCGCCAGCAGCGGGGGTGGAACGAGTCAAGAGACCCAGTACTTC	CASSGGGTSQETQYF
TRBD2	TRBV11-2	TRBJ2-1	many	TGTGCCAGCCGACTAGCGGGGGAGAACAATGAGCAGTTCTTC	CASRLAGENNEQFF
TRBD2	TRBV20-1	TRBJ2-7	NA	TGCAGTGCTAGCCAAGAGGAGCGGGGCTCCTACGAGCAGTACTTC	CSASQEERGSYEQYF
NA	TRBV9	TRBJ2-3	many	TGTGCCAGCAGCGTAGACTCGGGAACAGATACGCAGTATTTT	CASSVDSGTDTQYF
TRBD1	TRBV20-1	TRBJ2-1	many	TGCAGTGCTAGGCTCGGGACAGCCCAGATATACAATGAGCAGTTCTTC	CSARLGTAQIYNEQFF
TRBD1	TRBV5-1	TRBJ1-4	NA	TGCGCCAGCAGGGTTCCGGGACAGGGAAATGAAAAACTGTTTTTT	CASRVPGQGNEKLFF
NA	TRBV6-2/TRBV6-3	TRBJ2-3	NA	TGTGCCAGCAGTTACATGGTCCGGGTCGATACGCAGTATTTT	CASSYMVRVDTQYF
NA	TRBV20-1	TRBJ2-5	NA	TGCAGTGCTAGAGAGGGGCTAATTGGTCCAGGAACCCAGTACTTC	CSAREGLIGPGTQYF
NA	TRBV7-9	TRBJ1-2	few	TGTGCGCGCAGCTTTGCCCTTTCCGGGGATGGCTACACCTTC	CARSFALSGDGYTF
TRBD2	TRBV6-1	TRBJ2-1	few	TGTGCCAGCAGTCTCCTAGCGGGCGGAAAGGATGAGCAGTTCTTC	CASSLLAGGKDEQFF
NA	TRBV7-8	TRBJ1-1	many	TGTGCCAGCAGCTGGTCCTTAGCGGACACTGAAGCTTTCTTT	CASSWSLADTEAFF
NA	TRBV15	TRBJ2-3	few	TGTGCCACCAGCCTGGAGGGGCGAGGCACAGATACGCAGTATTTT	CATSLEGRGTDTQYF
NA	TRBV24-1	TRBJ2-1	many	TGTGCCACCAGTGACCCGGACAACCCCTACAATGAGCAGTTCTTC	CATSDPDNPYNEQFF
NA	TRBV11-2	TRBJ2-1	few	TGTGCCAGCAGCATTCGGACGGCTATCTACAATGAGCAGTTCTTC	CASSIRTAIYNEQFF
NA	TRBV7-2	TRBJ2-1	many	TGTGCCAGCAGCTTAAATCGGTTGATCAGGGGCGATGAGCAGTTCTTC	CASSLNRLIRGDEQFF
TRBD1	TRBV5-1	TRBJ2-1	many	TGCGCCAGCAGCGCGATAGACAGGGGTGAGCAGTTCTTC	CASSAIDRGEQFF
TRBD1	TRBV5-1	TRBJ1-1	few	TGCGCCAGCAGCTCCCGGACAGGGAAGCAGAACACTGAAGCTTTCTTT	CASSSRTGKQNTEAFF
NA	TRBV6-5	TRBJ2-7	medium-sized	TGTGCCAGCAGTTACTCCCCTACCTACGAGCAGTACTTC	CASSYSPTYEQYF
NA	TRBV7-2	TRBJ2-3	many	TGTGCCAGCAGCTTACGGGGGGCTCACGAAGATACGCAGTATTTT	CASSLRGAHEDTQYF
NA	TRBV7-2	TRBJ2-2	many	TGTGCCAGCAGCCCGATGGTGGGCACCGGGGAGCTGTTTTTT	CASSPMVGTGELFF
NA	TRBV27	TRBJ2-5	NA	TGTGCCAGTAAGGGGAACAGCGAGACCCAGTACTTC	CASKGNSETQYF
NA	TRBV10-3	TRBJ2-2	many	TGTGCCATCAGACAGGGAGGCACCGGGGAGCTGTTTTTT	CAIRQGGTGELFF
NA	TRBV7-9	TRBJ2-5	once	TGTGCCAGCAGCTCCAGACAGACCCAAGAGACCCAGTACTTC	CASSSRQTQETQYF
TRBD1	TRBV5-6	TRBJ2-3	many	TGTGCCAGCAGCTTGGTAACAGGGGGAACAGATACGCAGTATTTT	CASSLVTGGTDTQYF
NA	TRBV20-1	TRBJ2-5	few	TGCAGTGCCCCCCCCGGCAGGGGAGGCGAGACCCAGTACTTC	CSAPPGRGGETQYF
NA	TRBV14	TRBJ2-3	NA	TGTGCCAGCAGCCGCCAATTGAGCACAGATACGCAGTATTTT	CASSRQLSTDTQYF
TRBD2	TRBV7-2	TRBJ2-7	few	TGTGCCAGCAGTACAGCGGGGGAATCCTACGAGCAGTACTTC	CASSTAGESYEQYF
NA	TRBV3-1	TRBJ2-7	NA	TGTGCCAGCAGCCAAGAAGGGTTCGAGCAGTACTTC	CASSQEGFEQYF
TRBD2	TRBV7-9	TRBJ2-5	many	TGTGCCAGCAGCTCTAGCGGAGCAGAGACCCAGTACTTC	CASSSSGAETQYF
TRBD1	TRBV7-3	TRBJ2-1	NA	TGTGCCACGGCAGGGGGACCCTACAATGAGCAGTTCTTC	CATAGGPYNEQFF
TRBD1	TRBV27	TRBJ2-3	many	TGTGCCAGCAGTTTATTCCCGGGACAGGGGCCCACAGATACGCAGTATTTT	CASSLFPGQGPTDTQYF
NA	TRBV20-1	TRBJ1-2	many	TGCAGTGCTGTAGCAGGGGAAGGCTATGGCTACACCTTC	CSAVAGEGYGYTF
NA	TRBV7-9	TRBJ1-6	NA	TGTGCCAGCAGCTTAGCCCCAGGCTCTGGATCACCCCTCCACTTT	CASSLAPGSGSPLHF
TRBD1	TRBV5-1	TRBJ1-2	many	TGCGCCAGCAGCCAGGGACAGGACTATGGCTACACCTTC	CASSQGQDYGYTF
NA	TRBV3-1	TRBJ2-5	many	TGTGCCAGCAGCCAAGATCGTCCCGGGTACCAAGAGACCCAGTACTTC	CASSQDRPGYQETQYF
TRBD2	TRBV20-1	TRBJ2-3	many	TGCAGTGCTAGAGATCCGGGGGGGGTGGATACGCAGTATTTT	CSARDPGGVDTQYF
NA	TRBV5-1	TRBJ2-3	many	TGCGCCAGCAGCCCCAGGGGGGGCACAGATACGCAGTATTTT	CASSPRGGTDTQYF
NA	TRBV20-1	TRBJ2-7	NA	TGCAGTGCTAGAGAGTGGCAAGTCCTGTCCTACGAGCAGTACTTC	CSAREWQVLSYEQYF
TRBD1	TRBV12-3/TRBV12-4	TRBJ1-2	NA	TGTGCCAGCAACGACAGGGGGCAAGAGGGCTACACCTTC	CASNDRGQEGYTF
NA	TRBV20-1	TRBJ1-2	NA	TGCAGTGCTAGCCCCCCATCCGGGAGGGACTATGGCTACACCTTC	CSASPPSGRDYGYTF
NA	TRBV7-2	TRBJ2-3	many	TGTGCCAGCAGCTTGAACCTTCCAGATACGCAGTATTTT	CASSLNLPDTQYF
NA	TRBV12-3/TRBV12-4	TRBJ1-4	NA	TGTGCCAGCAGTTTTCTAATCGAGGAGGGAAAACTGTTTTTT	CASSFLIEEGKLFF
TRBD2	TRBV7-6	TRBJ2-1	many	TGTGCCAGCAGCTTTAGCGGGGGGTCCTACAATGAGCAGTTCTTC	CASSFSGGSYNEQFF
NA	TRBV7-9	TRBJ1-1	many	TGTGCCAGCAGCTTATACGACACTGAAGCTTTCTTT	CASSLYDTEAFF
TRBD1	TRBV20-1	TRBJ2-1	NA	TGCAGTGCTGGATTGGGACAGGGGGGGAACAATGAGCAGTTCTTC	CSAGLGQGGNNEQFF
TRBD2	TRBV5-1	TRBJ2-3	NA	TGCGCCAGCAGCTTAAAGACTAGCGGGGGGGTAGATACGCAGTATTTT	CASSLKTSGGVDTQYF
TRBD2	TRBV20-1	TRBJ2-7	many	TGCAGTGCCCTGACTAGCGGGGGGGTGCCCTACGAGCAGTACTTC	CSALTSGGVPYEQYF
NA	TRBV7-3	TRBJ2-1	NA	TGTGCAAGCAGCTTAACACCAAGCAATGAGCAGTTCTTC	CASSLTPSNEQFF
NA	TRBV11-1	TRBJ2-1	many	TGTGCCAGCAGCCTGGAGGGAGTTAGGTACAATGAGCAGTTCTTC	CASSLEGVRYNEQFF